This T cell receptor beta chain was documented in a study of T-cell memory formation after mild COVID-19. About the study: Each donor largely had its own TCR clusters. Notes on the study in general: Pre-infection memory showed some responding clones, and this suggested that cross-reactive memory joined. Those CD4+ clones that contracted were mainly in CM and EM (CD8+ ones in EMRA).

In the case of this clonotype: Its antigen remains unknown.

TCRdb passed the 5' RACE reads through MiXCR, listing each CDR3 protein once. Counted here are some 160,000 distinct CDR3 sequences, roughly 30% occurring once; the ten biggest clones make up around 12%. The sequenced material came from PBMCs or a T cell subset sorted from them (not recorded which). The receptor's source is an adult woman who had mild COVID-19 (a few samples of this study predate the infection). Cell type and time point are not known.

CDR3 sequence: CASSQGRPPYEQYF. CDR3 DNA: TGTGCCAGCAGCCAAGGCAGGCCCCCCTACGAGCAGTACTTC. The gene calls are TRBV14 and TRBJ2-7, with D uncertain. CDR1 is SGHDN, CDR2 FVKESK, per germline. The length of the CDR3 is 14 residues. Between the trimmed V and J ends, which lost 1 base and 2 bases, there was a span of 9 bases.